The rows below give T cell receptor beta chains drawn from one sample of a study of post-analysis software for immune sequencing data. TCRdb used MiXCR to reprocess the PCR reads, holding one entry per CDR3 protein. The sample lists roughly 570,000 distinct CDR3 sequences, around 31% occurring once. Source material: blood. These receptors were taken from a girl under 18 with multiple sclerosis. CDR3s include the opening cysteine and the closing phenylalanine or tryptophan. D genes are given only for firm matches. Where a row states a size, it is once, few, many or the class of an expanded clone; other rows omit it.

>NA|TRBV5-5|NA|TRBJ1-5
TGTGCCAGCAGCCCGTACTCGGCGGGTGGCAATCAGCCCCAGCATTTT
CASSPYSAGGNQPQHF
>NA|TRBV20-1|few|TRBJ2-3
TGCAGTGCTAGAGCTGAGCCCTACGAGAGCACAGATACGCAGTATTTT
CSARAEPYESTDTQYF
>NA|TRBV6-5|NA|TRBJ1-2
TGTGCCAGCAGTTACACCCTAACCGGGCAGGGGAGCTATGGCTACACCTTC
CASSYTLTGQGSYGYTF
>TRBD2|TRBV29-1|few|TRBJ2-1
TGCAGCGTTGGTGGGACTAGGAAAGGCTCCTACAATGAGCAGTTCTTC
CSVGGTRKGSYNEQFF
>NA|TRBV11-2|NA|TRBJ2-7
TGTGGCAGCAGCGCCATCCGGGACTCCCGAAAGAACGAGCAGTACTTC
CGSSAIRDSRKNEQYF
>TRBD2|TRBV20-1|NA|TRBJ2-5
TGCAGTGCTAGGAGGGCTAGCGGGGGCTACAATGAGCAGTACTTC
CSARRASGGYNEQYF
>NA|TRBV10-3|NA|TRBJ1-1
TGTGCCATCAGTGAGTCCGGGCAGAACACTGAAGCTTTCTTT
CAISESGQNTEAFF
>TRBD2|TRBV11-3|NA|TRBJ2-1
TGTGCCAGCAGCTCGAAGGGGACTAGCGGTGACAATGAGCAGTTCTTC
CASSSKGTSGDNEQFF
>NA|TRBV20-1|NA|TRBJ2-7
TGCAGTGCTAGAGAGGAAGGCGAGCAGTACTTC
CSAREEGEQYF
>TRBD2|TRBV7-8|NA|TRBJ2-1
TGTGCCAGCAGCTTGTCGAGACTAGCGGGGGGGAAACCTCTCCGCTACAATGAGCAGTTCTTC
CASSLSRLAGGKPLRYNEQFF
>TRBD2|TRBV18|few|TRBJ2-3
TGTGCCAGCTCACCATCGTTATCCGGGGGGGCCACAGATACGCAGTATTTT
CASSPSLSGGATDTQYF
>TRBD2|TRBV5-1|NA|TRBJ2-3
TGCGCCAGCAGCAGTAGCGGGGGGGCCAAGTCAGATACGCAGTATTTT
CASSSSGGAKSDTQYF
>NA|TRBV4-1|few|TRBJ1-2
TGCGCCAGCAGCCAAGGGTTGGGGGACAATGGCTACACCTTC
CASSQGLGDNGYTF
>NA|TRBV12-3/TRBV12-4|few|TRBJ1-1
TGTGCCAGCAGTTTAAGGCAGCTTGAAGCTTTCTTT
CASSLRQLEAFF
>NA|TRBV9|NA|TRBJ2-7
TGTGCCAGCAGTCGGGAAGCTGGGTCTTCCTACGAGCAGTACTTC
CASSREAGSSYEQYF
>NA|TRBV6-5|many|TRBJ2-1
TGTGCCAGCAGGAAACGAAGGACCCTTACACGTGAGCAGTTCTTC
CASRKRRTLTREQFF
>NA|TRBV4-2|NA|TRBJ2-3
TGTGCCAGCAGCCAAGAGACTAGGGACACAGATACGCAGTATTTT
CASSQETRDTDTQYF
>NA|TRBV12-3/TRBV12-4|few|TRBJ2-6
TGTGCCAGCAGTTTAAGGGGGTCTGGGGCCAACGTCCTGACTTTC
CASSLRGSGANVLTF